This passage covers 28 T cell receptor beta chains from one sample sequenced in a study of PD-1 blockade in mismatch repair-deficient tumors. The repertoire was sequenced with immunoSEQ multiplex PCR; TCRdb's copy has only in-frame clones and lacks some. The sample has under 50,000 clones, 70% to 80% seen once; the top ten hold over 20%. Here the sequenced sample was peripheral blood, taken 4 weeks after starting pembrolizumab. The source is an adult with mismatch repair-deficient cancer.

This clone was seen a handful of times. The V call is TRBV14, the J call TRBJ1-1, with D uncertain. The CDR3 length is 14 residues. The V end lost 3 bases, the J end lost 1 base, and 9 bases lay between the germline ends. The germline V gene encodes CDR1 SGHDN and CDR2 FVKESK. CDR3 DNA: TGTGCCAGCAGCCAGTTAAGCCCGAACACTGAAGCTTTCTTT. Protein: CASSQLSPNTEAFF.

The CDR3 is CASSPRVGHHGYTF. The CDR3 DNA reads as TGCGCCAGCAGCCCGAGGGTGGGACATCATGGCTACACCTTC. V and J are TRBV5-1 and TRBJ1-2, with D perhaps TRBD1 (6 bases). The CDR3 extends over 14 amino acids. Trimming cost V 4 bases and J 6 bases, with 16 bases left between them. CDR1 is SGHRS and CDR2 is YFSETQ in the germline V gene.

The V gene is TRBV5-5, the J gene TRBJ2-7; D may correspond to TRBD1 or TRBD2 (5 bases each). This CDR3 has 12 amino acids. CDR1 SGHKS and CDR2 YYEKEE come from the germline V gene (reference sequence). The V end was cut by 4 bases, the J end by 3 bases, with 8 bases between. CDR3 region: CASSRDGYEQYF. The CDR3 region has the DNA TGTGCCAGCAGCCGGGACGGCTACGAGCAGTACTTC. The full variable domain, rest sourced from reference TRBV5-5 and TRBJ2-7, is DAGVTQSPTHLIKTRGQQVTLRCSPISGHKSVSWYQQVLGQGPQFIFQYYEKEERGRGNFPDRFSARQFPNYSSELNVNALLLGDSALYLCASSRDGYEQYFGPGTRLTVT.

This clone has just one count. V and J are TRBV28 and TRBJ1-1, with D maybe TRBD1 (6 bases). CDR3 length: 16 residues. Trimming left V 0 bases short and J 10 bases short, with 21 bases between. CDR1 and CDR2 from the germline V gene are MDHEN and SYDVKM. The CDR3 protein is CASSLCWCRGGDRAFF. CDR3 DNA sequence: TGTGCCAGCAGTTTATGTTGGTGTCGTGGGGGCGATCGAGCTTTCTTT.

V usage is TRBV4-3 and J usage is TRBJ2-5; D may match TRBD1 or TRBD2 (6 bases each). CDR1 and CDR2 (germline): LGHNA, YSLEER. This CDR3 contains 19 residues. The germline V and J ends were trimmed by 2 bases and 1 base, with 23 bases remaining between them. The CDR3 DNA reads as TGCGCCAGCAGCCAATTATGGTCGGGGGCTAGCGAACTCCAAGAGACCCAGTACTTC. Encoded protein: CASSQLWSGASELQETQYF.

CDR3 nucleotides: TGTGCCTGGAGGGGCCGCGGGCAGGTCCCCGGGGAGCTGTTTTTT. Protein product: CAWRGRGQVPGELFF. The chain recombines TRBV30 with TRBJ2-2, with D perhaps TRBD2 (5 bases). The CDR3 contains 15 residues. Germline values: CDR1 GTSNPN, CDR2 SVGIG (reference sequence). Trimming cost V 3 bases and J 6 bases, with 17 bases left between them.

The chain is built from TRBV15 and TRBJ1-2; tentative D call: TRBD1 (6 bases). With 0 bases removed from V and 4 bases from J, the gap between germline ends came to 24 bases. The germline gives CDR1 LNHNV, CDR2 YYDKDF (reference sequence). The CDR3 runs to 19 residues. CDR3 sequence (DNA): TGTGCCACCAGCAGAGATCCGCCCGAACAGACAGGAGAGGTCTATGGCTACACCTTC. The encoded protein is CATSRDPPEQTGEVYGYTF.

V gene TRBV9 combines with J gene TRBJ2-3; no definite D call. CDR1 and CDR2 from the germline V gene are SGDLS and YYNGEE. The V end was cut by 4 bases, the J end by 4 bases, with 4 bases between. The CDR3 length is 11 residues. CDR3 nucleotides: TGTGCCAGCAGCACGGCAGATACGCAGTATTTT. This gives the protein CASSTADTQYF.

This clone was seen a few times. V gene TRBV6-1 combines with J gene TRBJ1-2; 7 nucleotides align to TRBD1. The germline V gene has CDR1 MNHNS and CDR2 SASEGT. The CDR3 is made up of 12 amino acids. Unmatched junction bases numbered 2, after V lost 3 bases and J lost 7 bases. CDR3 residues: CASSESGGGYTF. CDR3 sequence (DNA): TGTGCCAGCAGTGAGTCAGGGGGTGGCTACACCTTC.

This chain joins TRBV10-3 and TRBJ2-1, with D uncertain. Germline values: CDR1 ENHRY, CDR2 SYGVKD. The V end lost 5 bases, the J end lost 4 bases, and 6 bases lay between the germline ends. This CDR3 is built from 12 residues. CDR3 nucleotides: TGTGCCATCAGTACTAAGTACAATGAGCAGTTCTTC. Translating gives CAISTKYNEQFF.

This chain links TRBV2 with TRBJ2-7; 9 nucleotides agree with TRBD1. Per the germline V gene, CDR1 is SNHLY and CDR2 is FYNNEI. The CDR3 loop spans 13 amino acids. The J segment lost 6 bases and the V segment lost 5 bases, leaving 5 bases of the junction unmatched. In DNA, the CDR3 is TGTGCCAGCAGTAGGGACAGGGAGGGCGAGCAGTACTTC. As protein: CASSRDREGEQYF.

The chain carries TRBV7-3 and TRBJ2-1; 9 bases align to TRBD2. This CDR3 has 15 amino acids. In germline, CDR1 is SGHTA, CDR2 FQGTGA. V was clipped by 6 bases and J by 2 bases; unmatched bases: 5. The CDR3 nucleotides are TGTGCCAGCAGTTTTAGCGGGAGCCCCTACAATGAGCAGTTCTTC. Translating gives CASSFSGSPYNEQFF.

The rearrangement links TRBV5-1 to TRBJ2-7, with D possibly matching TRBD1 (6 bases). CDR3 length: 14 amino acids. V was cut by 0 bases and J by 5 bases, with 12 bases left in between. Germline assignment: CDR1 SGHRS and CDR2 YFSETQ. The CDR3 nucleotides are TGCGCCAGCAGCTTGGTCGACAGGACGGACGAGCAGTACTTC. Translating it yields CASSLVDRTDEQYF. Filled out from reference TRBV5-1 and TRBJ2-7, the complete variable domain reads KAGVTQTPRYLIKTRGQQVTLSCSPISGHRSVSWYQQTPGQGLQFLFEYFSETQRNKGNFPGRFSGRQFSNSRSEMNVSTLELGDSALYLCASSLVDRTDEQYFGPGTRLTVT.

V and J are TRBV6-5 and TRBJ2-1; D is unresolved. This CDR3 has 14 amino acids. V was pared by 0 bases and J by 6 bases, with 9 bases between. Per germline, CDR1 MNHEY and CDR2 SVGAGI. CDR3 coding DNA: TGTGCCAGCAGTTACTCCTCCGAGGCCAATGAGCAGTTCTTC. This gives the protein CASSYSSEANEQFF.

The chain employs TRBV5-8 and TRBJ1-5; D unclear. The CDR3 runs 15 residues. V lost 5 bases and J lost 0, with 12 bases in between. The germline V gene encodes CDR1 SGHTS and CDR2 YDEGEE. DNA of the CDR3: TGTGCCAGCAGGCTCGTAGGTGATAGCAATCAGCCCCAGCATTTT. It codes for CASRLVGDSNQPQHF.

V is TRBV28 and J is TRBJ2-7, with TRBD2 as a possible D gene (6 bases). Germline CDR1 reads MDHEN; CDR2 reads SYDVKM. Trimming took off 6 bases at V and 5 bases at J, with 23 bases between the two ends. The CDR3 covers 16 residues. The CDR3: CASSALLAIVSNEQYF. The CDR3 bases are TGTGCCAGCAGCGCTCTACTAGCAATTGTGTCCAACGAGCAGTACTTC.

The chain employs TRBV6-5 and TRBJ2-7; D uncertain. V was shortened by 2 bases and J by 0 bases, with 8 bases between the two germline ends. There are 14 residues in the CDR3. Per germline, CDR1 MNHEY and CDR2 SVGAGI. CDR3 nucleotides: TGTGCCAGCAGTTACCGGACGGTCTCCTACGAGCAGTACTTC. Translation: CASSYRTVSYEQYF.

The rearrangement links TRBV7-9 to TRBJ2-2; TRBD2 agrees at 9 bases. The germline V gene has CDR1 SEHNR and CDR2 FQNEAQ (reference sequence). CDR3 length equals 14 residues. V dropped 10 bases and J dropped 2; count of bases not matched to a gene: 5. CDR3 in amino acids: CATTSGPNTGELFF. CDR3 in DNA: TGTGCCACGACTAGCGGACCCAACACCGGGGAGCTGTTTTTT.

This clone was seen a handful of times. V usage is TRBV15 and J usage is TRBJ2-2; D gene ambiguous. CDR3 length: 13 amino acids. CDR1 LNHNV and CDR2 YYDKDF come from the germline V gene (reference sequence). The V end was cut by 0 bases, the J end by 6 bases, with 5 bases between. The DNA of the CDR3 is TGTGCCACCAGCAGAGACAGAGCCGGGGAGCTGTTTTTT. Amino acid sequence: CATSRDRAGELFF.

This chain links TRBV6-1 with TRBJ2-2; D gene ambiguous. Germline values: CDR1 MNHNS, CDR2 SASEGT. Trimming removed 7 bases from V and 1 base from J, with 10 bases in between. The CDR3 runs to 14 residues. CDR3 sequence: CASKPRRNTGELFF. Written as DNA, the CDR3 is TGTGCCAGCAAACCCCGCAGGAACACCGGGGAGCTGTTTTTT.

The rearrangement links TRBV19 to TRBJ2-7, with 9 bases identical to TRBD1. V shed 7 bases and J 4 bases; nucleotides not matched to a gene: 14. The CDR3 sequence is 16 residues long. Germline CDR1 LNHDA, CDR2 SQIVND (reference sequence). CDR3 nucleotides: TGTGCCAGTACCAACCAGGGGACAGGGCCCGGATACGAGCAGTACTTC. Amino acids: CASTNQGTGPGYEQYF.

This chain connects TRBV30 to TRBJ2-1, with D possibly TRBD2 on 5 matching bases. Trimming removed 0 bases at V and 9 bases at J, with 12 bases between. CDR1 and CDR2 (germline): GTSNPN, SVGIG (reference sequence). The CDR3 loop spans 13 amino acids. CDR3 in DNA: TGTGCCTGGAGTGTGAAACGTACTAGTGAGCAGTTCTTC. Its translation: CAWSVKRTSEQFF.

This chain uses TRBV4-3 with TRBJ2-7, with D unclear. V lost 1 base and J 2 bases, leaving 9 bases between the germline ends. CDR3 length equals 14 residues. The germline V gene has CDR1 LGHNA and CDR2 YSLEER. The CDR3 region is CASSQGLTTYEQYF. CDR3 DNA: TGCGCCAGCAGCCAAGGGCTAACAACCTACGAGCAGTACTTC.

The chain is built from TRBV11-2 and TRBJ2-3, with D possibly matching TRBD1 (5 bases). Per germline, CDR1 SGHAT and CDR2 FQNNGV. The V gene lost 5 bases and the J gene lost 1 base, with 10 bases spanning the gap. This CDR3 has 14 amino acids. CDR3 residues: CASSPSQGTDTQYF. CDR3 DNA sequence: TGTGCCAGCAGCCCGTCACAGGGCACAGATACGCAGTATTTT.

In DNA form, the CDR3 reads TGTGCCAGCAGCTTAGAGGGACTCGGTAGCTCCTACAATGAGCAGTTCTTC. This gives the protein CASSLEGLGSSYNEQFF. The V call is TRBV11-2, the J call TRBJ2-1; maybe TRBD2 (6 bases). CDR3 length: 17 residues. CDR1 is SGHAT and CDR2 is FQNNGV in the germline V gene. Trimming stripped 0 bases from V and 0 bases from J, with 12 bases between.

The chain couples TRBV4-3 to TRBJ2-7; D is undetermined. Germline-derived CDR1 and CDR2 are LGHNA and YSLEER. The ends were cut back, 4 bases at V and 0 bases at J, with 16 bases in the middle. CDR3 length equals 16 residues. This chain's CDR3 is CASSRQWERSSYEQYF. In nucleotides, the CDR3 is TGCGCCAGCAGCCGGCAGTGGGAAAGGAGCTCCTACGAGCAGTACTTC.

The chain combines TRBV6-5 with TRBJ2-3; D is uncertain. The V gene's germline CDR1 is MNHEY and CDR2 SVGAGI. This CDR3 contains 11 residues. Between the trimmed V and J ends, which lost 6 bases and 7 bases, there was a span of 8 bases. CDR3 sequence reads: CASSQLHTQYF. The CDR3, as DNA: TGTGCCAGCAGCCAGCTACATACGCAGTATTTT.

The chain recombines TRBV7-2 with TRBJ2-2; 12 positions match TRBD2. The ends lost 5 bases at V and 5 bases at J; junction bases unmatched: 6. Germline assignment: CDR1 SGHTA and CDR2 FQGNSA. The CDR3 spans 16 residues. CDR3 protein: CASSRPGLAGTGELFF. In DNA, the CDR3 is TGTGCCAGCAGCCGTCCGGGACTAGCGGGTACCGGGGAGCTGTTTTTT.